The source of this T cell receptor (beta chain) is a study of T cell repertoires in cytomegalovirus infection (dated by TCRdb to the late 2010s). Study-wide context: Donor HLA type was relevant to the analysis, as public TCR beta signatures indicated carriage of CMV infection together with the matching HLA type.

The paper as a whole reports these results and caveats: In both this cohort and an independent roughly 400-donor cohort, the cumulative frequency of public TCR beta family members distinguished carriers of CMV infection plus the relevant HLA type. The ex vivo response was dominated by HLA-C-restricted CMV-specific TCR beta clonotypes, which also provided the single most frequent clonotype in two of eight donors.

This clonotype was picked up many times. Its antigen target is currently unknown. No much larger clone is present one base from it, and per-base qualities are unavailable. Instrument used: Illumina HiSeq 1500. In TCRdb, the public reads were trimmed at Q25 with fastp and aligned with MiXCR, with productive beta chains retained. Each CDR3 protein appears once, grouped with its most common genes and DNA. This sample has 200,000 to 300,000 distinct CDR3 sequences in its table, and 8% to 9.5% of those were observed once. Together, the top ten hold over 13% of the sample. Compared with germline, V lacks 4 bases and J lacks 3 bases; bases without a gene match: 3. The cysteine opens and the phenylalanine closes a CDR3 of 13 amino acids. The DNA shown is the 39-base CDR3, in frame from base 1. The germline V gene (reference sequence) sets CDR1 to DFQATT and CDR2 to SNEGSKA.

The sample comprised PBMCs. The sequence derives from a human donor in good health (CMV status not recorded). Some clones in this sample may be carry-over from other donors' samples. The chain was built from TRBV20-1 and TRBJ1-5, with 7 middle bases fitting TRBD1. The CDR3 in this case is CSAITGANQPQHF. The DNA reads TGCAGTGCTATTACAGGGGCCAATCAGCCCCAGCATTTT.